The rows below give T cell receptor beta chains drawn from one sample of a study of blood T cells in healthy people across ages. One entry per CDR3 protein results from TCRdb running MiXCR on the 5' RACE reads. The sample yields 600,000 to 850,000 distinct CDR3 sequences, approximately 43% seen once. Sequencing was carried out using blood. The receptors stem from a woman aged 60-75 years in good health. CDR3s include the opening cysteine and the closing phenylalanine or tryptophan. D genes are given only for firm matches. The size field is filled for only some rows; it gives once, few, many or a size class.

clone_size: few
d_call: TRBD1
j_call: TRBJ2-5
v_call: TRBV5-1
cdr3_nt: TGCGCCAGCAGCTTCGGGGACAGGTATCAAGAGACCCAGTACTTC
cdr3_aa: CASSFGDRYQETQYF

clone_size: NA
d_call: NA
j_call: TRBJ1-1
v_call: TRBV28
cdr3_nt: TGTGCCATTGAGACTCGGAACACTGAAGCTTTCTTT
cdr3_aa: CAIETRNTEAFF

clone_size: few
d_call: NA
j_call: TRBJ1-1
v_call: TRBV7-9
cdr3_nt: TGTGCCAGCAGCGCGGTTAGGGGCGCGGGACTTAACACTGAAGCTTTCTTT
cdr3_aa: CASSAVRGAGLNTEAFF

clone_size: once
d_call: NA
j_call: TRBJ1-5
v_call: TRBV4-2
cdr3_nt: TGTGCCTGCAGCCAAGATCTGGGCAGCAATCAGCCCCAGCATTTT
cdr3_aa: CACSQDLGSNQPQHF

clone_size: NA
d_call: NA
j_call: TRBJ2-3
v_call: TRBV15
cdr3_nt: TGTGCCACCAGCAGAGGGGTGGAGCCCACAGATACGCAGTATTTT
cdr3_aa: CATSRGVEPTDTQYF

clone_size: NA
d_call: NA
j_call: TRBJ1-1
v_call: TRBV29-1
cdr3_nt: TGCAGCGTTCGAGGGGGGAACTCGCCGAACACTGAAGCTTTCTTT
cdr3_aa: CSVRGGNSPNTEAFF

clone_size: NA
d_call: NA
j_call: TRBJ2-3
v_call: TRBV10-3
cdr3_nt: TGTGCCATCAATCATGCCACCACAGATACGCTGTATTTT
cdr3_aa: CAINHATTDTLYF

clone_size: NA
d_call: NA
j_call: TRBJ1-6
v_call: TRBV27
cdr3_nt: TGTGCCAGCAGTTTAGGTGGGGTCCGCCCGGGGGATTCACCCCTCCACTTT
cdr3_aa: CASSLGGVRPGDSPLHF

clone_size: NA
d_call: NA
j_call: TRBJ2-3
v_call: TRBV6-6
cdr3_nt: TGTGCCAGCTCTCCCAAGGCCAGCGGTAGCACAGATACGCAGTATTTT
cdr3_aa: CASSPKASGSTDTQYF

clone_size: many
d_call: TRBD2
j_call: TRBJ2-1
v_call: TRBV10-3
cdr3_nt: TGTGCCATCGGACTAGCGAGCTCCTACAATGAGCAGTTCTTC
cdr3_aa: CAIGLASSYNEQFF

clone_size: NA
d_call: NA
j_call: TRBJ1-3
v_call: TRBV29-1
cdr3_nt: TGCAGCGTTGGAGGACAGAGCAACACCATATATTTT
cdr3_aa: CSVGGQSNTIYF

clone_size: few
d_call: TRBD1
j_call: TRBJ1-5
v_call: TRBV6-2/TRBV6-3
cdr3_nt: TGTGCCAGCAGCATAAAAGGGACAGGGGGCGATCAGCCCCAGCATTTT
cdr3_aa: CASSIKGTGGDQPQHF

clone_size: NA
d_call: TRBD2
j_call: TRBJ2-3
v_call: TRBV5-1
cdr3_nt: TGCGCCAGCAGCCCCTACGGTGGTAGCGGGGGCACAGATACGCAGTATTTT
cdr3_aa: CASSPYGGSGGTDTQYF

clone_size: NA
d_call: TRBD2
j_call: TRBJ2-1
v_call: TRBV12-5
cdr3_nt: TGTGCTAGTGGTTCCGCCACCCCAAAAACTAGCGGGAGAAGGTCCTACAATGAGCAGTTCTTC
cdr3_aa: CASGSATPKTSGRRSYNEQFF

clone_size: NA
d_call: NA
j_call: TRBJ1-5
v_call: TRBV6-2/TRBV6-3
cdr3_nt: TGTGCCAGCAGTTACTCGACAAGGGCAACTTGGGTTCAGCCCCAGCATTTT
cdr3_aa: CASSYSTRATWVQPQHF

clone_size: NA
d_call: TRBD1
j_call: TRBJ1-4
v_call: TRBV27
cdr3_nt: TGTGCCAGCAGTTTGGAGGGGGCTGGGGAAAAACTGTTTTTT
cdr3_aa: CASSLEGAGEKLFF

clone_size: few
d_call: TRBD1
j_call: TRBJ2-7
v_call: TRBV5-1
cdr3_nt: TGCGCCAGCAGCCCACGACGGGACAGCTCCTACGAGCAGTACTTC
cdr3_aa: CASSPRRDSSYEQYF

clone_size: few
d_call: NA
j_call: TRBJ1-1
v_call: TRBV7-6
cdr3_nt: TGTGCCAGCAGCCCTTACATGATGAACACTGAAGCTTTCTTT
cdr3_aa: CASSPYMMNTEAFF

clone_size: many
d_call: NA
j_call: TRBJ2-7
v_call: TRBV3-1
cdr3_nt: TGTGCCAGCAGCCTGGGGACCGCAACCAACGAGCAGTACTTC
cdr3_aa: CASSLGTATNEQYF

clone_size: many
d_call: NA
j_call: TRBJ1-1
v_call: TRBV29-1
cdr3_nt: TGCAGCGGCGTCAACACTGAAGCTTTCTTT
cdr3_aa: CSGVNTEAFF

clone_size: few
d_call: TRBD1
j_call: TRBJ2-3
v_call: TRBV18
cdr3_nt: TGTGCCAGCTCACCACCGGGACAGAAAGATACGCAGTATTTT
cdr3_aa: CASSPPGQKDTQYF

clone_size: NA
d_call: NA
j_call: TRBJ1-1
v_call: TRBV6-5
cdr3_nt: TGTGCCAGCAGTTACTCAAGACAGGCGGGCTTTAGCACTGAAGCTTTCTTT
cdr3_aa: CASSYSRQAGFSTEAFF